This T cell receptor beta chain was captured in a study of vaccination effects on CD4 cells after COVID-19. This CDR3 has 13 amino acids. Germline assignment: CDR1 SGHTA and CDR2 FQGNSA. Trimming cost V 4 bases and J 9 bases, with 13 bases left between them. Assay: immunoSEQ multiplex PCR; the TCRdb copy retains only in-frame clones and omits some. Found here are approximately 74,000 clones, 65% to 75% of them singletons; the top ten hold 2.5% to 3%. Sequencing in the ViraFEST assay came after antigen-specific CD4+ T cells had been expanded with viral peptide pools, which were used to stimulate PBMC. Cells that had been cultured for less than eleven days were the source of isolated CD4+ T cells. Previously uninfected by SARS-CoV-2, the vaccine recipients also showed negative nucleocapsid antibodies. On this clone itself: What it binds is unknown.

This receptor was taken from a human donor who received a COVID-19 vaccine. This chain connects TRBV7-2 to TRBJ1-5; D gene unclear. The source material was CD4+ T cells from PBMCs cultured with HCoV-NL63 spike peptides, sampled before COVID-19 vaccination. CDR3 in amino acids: CASSWGPEWPQHF. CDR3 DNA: TGTGCCAGCAGCTGGGGTCCCGAATGGCCCCAGCATTTT. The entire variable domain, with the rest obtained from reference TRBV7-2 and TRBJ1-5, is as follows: GAGVSQSPSNKVTEKGKDVELRCDPISGHTALYWYRQSLGQGLEFLIYFQGNSAPDKSGLPSDRFSAERTGGSVSTLTIQRTQQEDSAVYLCASSWGPEWPQHFGDGTRLSIL.